What follows are 25 T cell receptor beta chains derived from one specimen sequenced in a study of beta chain features in type 1 diabetes. Broader study findings: Within each of all four CD4+ subsets, Type 1 diabetes patients had TCRB CDR3s that were moderately but significantly shorter.

The antigens these receptors bind are not known. Expressed TCRB transcripts were sequenced after all isolated RNA was converted to cDNA. Assay: immunoSEQ multiplex PCR; the TCRdb copy retains only in-frame clones and omits some. The sample lists roughly 300,000 clones; approximately 9.9% were seen once. Sequencing used central memory CD4+ T cells from blood. These receptors all stem from a man aged 25 to 40 with type 1 diabetes.

This rearrangement joins TRBV9 to TRBJ2-7; TRBD2 aligns across 10 bases. Trimming at V came to 4 bases and at J to 3 bases, leaving 7 bases not matched to a gene. CDR3 size: 15 residues. Germline CDR1 and CDR2: SGDLS and YYNGEE. CDR3 in DNA: TGTGCCAGCAGCACCACTAGCGGGGCGTTCTACGAGCAGTACTTC. Protein product: CASSTTSGAFYEQYF.

This clone was seen many times. The rearrangement joins TRBV5-1 to TRBJ2-6, with a weak D call TRBD1 (5 bases). V lost 0 bases, J lost 0 bases, and 7 bases lay in between. This CDR3 spans 16 amino acids. Per the germline V gene, CDR1 is SGHRS and CDR2 is YFSETQ. CDR3 in DNA: TGCGCCAGCAGCTTGGGACAGCCCTCTGGGGCCAACGTCCTGACTTTC. It specifies CASSLGQPSGANVLTF. Filled out from reference TRBV5-1 and TRBJ2-6, the complete variable domain reads KAGVTQTPRYLIKTRGQQVTLSCSPISGHRSVSWYQQTPGQGLQFLFEYFSETQRNKGNFPGRFSGRQFSNSRSEMNVSTLELGDSALYLCASSLGQPSGANVLTFGAGSRLTVL.

The chain combines TRBV15 with TRBJ1-4; D is undetermined. CDR1 is LNHNV and CDR2 is YYDKDF in the germline V gene (reference sequence). Trimming stripped 0 bases from V and 8 bases from J, with 10 bases between. The CDR3 runs to 14 residues. In nucleotides, the CDR3 is TGTGCCACCAGCAGAGACCTAACAGCCGAAAAACTGTTTTTT. Encoded protein: CATSRDLTAEKLFF.

In this sample, this clone turned up a few times. This chain links TRBV5-1 with TRBJ1-2; D may be TRBD1 (6 bases). From germline, CDR1 is SGHRS and CDR2 YFSETQ. With 5 bases removed from V and 6 bases from J, the gap between germline ends came to 14 bases. The CDR3 is 13 residues long. The CDR3 DNA reads as TGCGCCAGCAGTCGAGACAGGATAGATGGCTACACCTTC. This codes for CASSRDRIDGYTF.

The chain couples TRBV5-1 to TRBJ2-5; 8 bases align to TRBD1. The junction had 14 bases not matched to a gene; V was cut back by 8 bases and J by 5 bases. The V gene's germline CDR1 is SGHRS and CDR2 YFSETQ. The CDR3 is made up of 15 amino acids. CDR3 in DNA: TGCGCCAGTACGCAGGGGGCGAGCTCTGGCGAGACCCAGTACTTC. The encoded protein is CASTQGASSGETQYF.

The V gene is TRBV29-1, the J gene TRBJ1-5; D not certain. Germline-derived CDR1 and CDR2 are SQVTM and ANQGSEA. Deletions cut 5 bases from V and 4 bases from J, with 15 bases between. CDR3 size: 14 residues. CDR3 DNA: TGCAGCGTTAAGGCCGCCGGGGAGAATCAGCCCCAGCATTTT. Amino acids: CSVKAAGENQPQHF.

This clone was counted between two and nine times. The chain has TRBV21-1 and TRBJ2-5; TRBD2 reflects the table's D call only, with no check against the DNA. TRBV21-1 constitutes a pseudogene. The CDR3 consists of 15 residues. This chain's CDR3 is CASSQEDGGGETQYF. The CDR3 coding sequence is TGTGCCAGCAGCCAAGAGGACGGCGGAGGAGAGACCCAGTACTTC.

This clone has only a few counts. This chain uses TRBV9 with TRBJ1-4; possibly TRBD1 for D (5 bases). The germline V gene encodes CDR1 SGDLS and CDR2 YYNGEE. The CDR3 has 15 amino acids. The V end lost 4 bases, the J end lost 2 bases, and 12 bases lay between the germline ends. Written as DNA, the CDR3 is TGTGCCAGCAGCCCTTACGGGGGGACTAATGAAAAACTGTTTTTT. Residues: CASSPYGGTNEKLFF. The full variable domain, its missing parts supplied by reference TRBV9 and TRBJ1-4, is DSGVTQTPKHLITATGQRVTLRCSPRSGDLSVYWYQQSLDQGLQFLIQYYNGEERAKGNILERFSAQQFPDLHSELNLSSLELGDSALYFCASSPYGGTNEKLFFGSGTQLSVL.

There are many counts of this clone. The chain is built from TRBV7-2 and TRBJ2-3, with D possibly matching TRBD2 (6 bases). CDR1 SGHTA and CDR2 FQGNSA come from the germline V gene. V was clipped by 1 base and J by 3 bases, with 20 bases between them. The CDR3 runs 18 residues. The chain's CDR3 is CASSLDLAGTLGTDTQYF. The CDR3 DNA reads TGTGCCAGCAGCTTAGATTTGGCGGGGACCCTAGGGACAGATACGCAGTATTTT.

Of note for this clone: This sample also contains other DNA sequences that code for the same CDR3. V is TRBV4-1 and J is TRBJ1-1; no reliable D call. The CDR3 is 14 amino acids. The V and J ends lost 0 bases and 1 base respectively, with 6 bases between them. From germline, CDR1 is MGHRA and CDR2 YSYEKL. This CDR3 is CASSQDGRNTEAFF. In nucleotides, the CDR3 is TGCGCCAGCAGCCAAGACGGGAGGAACACTGAAGCTTTCTTT.

The chain couples TRBV4-3 to TRBJ1-1; 9 bases agree with TRBD1. The CDR3 runs to 16 residues. V shed 0 bases and J 6 bases; nucleotides not matched to a gene: 8. Germline V gives CDR1 LGHNA, CDR2 YSLEER. CDR3 in amino acids: CASSQDLQGARAEAFF. The CDR3 nucleotides are TGCGCCAGCAGCCAAGATTTACAGGGGGCGCGTGCTGAAGCTTTCTTT.

V and J are TRBV7-2 and TRBJ2-3; 10 bases are shared with TRBD1. Germline values: CDR1 SGHTA, CDR2 FQGNSA. Trimming took 3 bases from V and 3 from J; bases not matched to a gene: 9. The CDR3 runs 17 residues. The CDR3 spells CASSFGQGGWGTDTQYF. The CDR3 DNA follows: TGTGCCAGCAGCTTCGGACAGGGGGGATGGGGAACAGATACGCAGTATTTT. The whole variable domain, remainder taken from reference TRBV7-2 and TRBJ2-3, is GAGVSQSPSNKVTEKGKDVELRCDPISGHTALYWYRQSLGQGLEFLIYFQGNSAPDKSGLPSDRFSAERTGGSVSTLTIQRTQQEDSAVYLCASSFGQGGWGTDTQYFGPGTRLTVL.

Many counts were recorded for this clone. The CDR3 bases are TGCAGCGTTGGACAGGGCGGCGAGCAGTACTTC. Amino acids: CSVGQGGEQYF. The rearrangement uses TRBV29-1 and TRBJ2-7; 7 nucleotides line up with TRBD1. The CDR3 covers 11 residues. Germline assignment: CDR1 SQVTM and CDR2 ANQGSEA. The junction had 3 bases not matched to a gene; V was cut back by 4 bases and J by 6 bases.

This chain uses TRBV5-1 with TRBJ1-1; no clear D. V was cut by 9 bases and J by 0 bases, with 15 bases left in between. The CDR3 sequence is 14 residues long. Germline values: CDR1 SGHRS, CDR2 YFSETQ. The CDR3 region has the DNA TGCGCCACCTCGTTTGGGAGCGTGAACACTGAAGCTTTCTTT. Its protein product is CATSFGSVNTEAFF. Combining the CDR3 with reference TRBV5-1 and TRBJ1-1 gives the whole variable domain KAGVTQTPRYLIKTRGQQVTLSCSPISGHRSVSWYQQTPGQGLQFLFEYFSETQRNKGNFPGRFSGRQFSNSRSEMNVSTLELGDSALYLCATSFGSVNTEAFFGQGTRLTVV.

The CDR3 region is CASSDPGLASTDTQYF. CDR3 DNA sequence: TGCGCCAGCAGTGACCCTGGACTTGCTAGCACAGATACGCAGTATTTT. The V call is TRBV10-2, the J call TRBJ2-3; D possibly corresponds to TRBD2 (5 bases). The CDR3 has 16 amino acids. Trimming stripped 3 bases from V and 0 bases from J, with 13 bases between. Germline V gene lookup returns CDR1 WSHSY and CDR2 SAAADI.

V usage is TRBV28 and J usage is TRBJ1-4; D not resolved. The germline CDR1 and CDR2 sequences are MDHEN and SYDVKM. There are 14 residues in the CDR3. V lost 0 bases to trimming and J lost 5 bases, with 7 bases between them. The CDR3 protein is CASSLWQQNEKLFF. Written as DNA, the CDR3 is TGTGCCAGCAGTTTATGGCAGCAGAATGAAAAACTGTTTTTT.

This chain uses TRBV2 with TRBJ1-5, with D unresolved. The V and J ends lost 9 bases and 5 bases respectively, with 17 bases between them. CDR1 and CDR2 from the germline V gene are SNHLY and FYNNEI. The CDR3 spans 14 residues. CDR3 sequence (DNA): TGTGCCAGTGCACAGCGCCCCGTGGATCAGCCCCAGCATTTT. Amino acids: CASAQRPVDQPQHF. The full variable domain, completed using reference TRBV2 and TRBJ1-5, is EPEVTQTPSHQVTQMGQEVILRCVPISNHLYFYWYRQILGQKVEFLVSFYNNEISEKSEIFDDQFSVERPDGSNFTLKIRSTKLEDSAMYFCASAQRPVDQPQHFGDGTRLSIL.

The chain has TRBV7-2 and TRBJ2-2; 9 bases are a match to TRBD1. J lost 5 bases, V lost 4 bases, and 5 bases had no gene match. Germline V gene data show CDR1 as SGHTA and CDR2 as FQGNSA. The CDR3 length is 15 residues. The CDR3 here is CASSYAGQGTGELFF. CDR3 nucleotide sequence: TGTGCCAGCAGCTATGCGGGACAGGGAACCGGGGAGCTGTTTTTT.

This chain joins TRBV19 and TRBJ1-1; no clear D gene. Trimming took off 3 bases at V and 3 bases at J, with 8 bases between the two ends. CDR3 length: 13 residues. The germline CDR1 and CDR2 sequences are LNHDA and SQIVND (reference sequence). CDR3 coding DNA: TGTGCCAGTAGTATGGAGGGTGACACTGAAGCTTTCTTT. Translated: CASSMEGDTEAFF.

In this sample, this clone turned up a few times. The rearrangement uses TRBV29-1 and TRBJ2-3, with TRBD2 identical over 9 bases. The germline V gene encodes CDR1 SQVTM and CDR2 ANQGSEA. The CDR3 totals 18 residues. Trimming cost V 6 bases and J 0 bases; bases outside gene matches: 16. CDR3 region: CSVLGLAGDLGSTDTQYF. CDR3 coding DNA: TGCAGCGTCCTCGGGTTAGCGGGGGACCTCGGTAGCACAGATACGCAGTATTTT.

The V gene is TRBV7-2, the J gene TRBJ1-6; D is possibly TRBD1 (6 bases). The V gene's germline CDR1 is SGHTA and CDR2 FQGNSA. CDR3 length equals 15 residues. Trimming cost V 5 bases and J 9 bases, with 17 bases left between them. This chain's CDR3 is CASSIRGGGGSPLHF. As DNA, the CDR3 is TGTGCCAGCAGCATAAGAGGGGGGGGCGGTTCACCCCTCCACTTT.

This clone was counted at least ten times. The V gene is TRBV7-2, the J gene TRBJ1-2; 10 bases fit TRBD1. This CDR3 contains 13 residues. Unmatched junction bases numbered 3, after V lost 5 bases and J lost 6 bases. Per the germline V gene, CDR1 is SGHTA and CDR2 is FQGNSA. The chain's CDR3 is CASSTGQGNGYTF. The CDR3 DNA sequence: TGTGCCAGCAGCACGGGACAGGGGAATGGCTACACCTTC.

There are a few counts of this clone. The V call is TRBV7-2, the J call TRBJ2-4; a weak D match, TRBD2 (7 bases). Germline V gene data show CDR1 as SGHTA and CDR2 as FQGNSA. The CDR3 loop spans 14 amino acids. The V end was cut by 3 bases, the J end by 5 bases, with 11 bases between. The CDR3 nucleotides read TGTGCCAGCAGCTTTTCGGGGGGCCAAAACATTCAGTACTTC. Protein: CASSFSGGQNIQYF.

This clone was counted between two and nine times. This sequence joins TRBV5-4 and TRBJ2-3, with a weak D call TRBD1 (5 bases). V lost 9 bases to trimming and J lost 4 bases, with 18 bases between them. The CDR3 is 14 residues long. CDR1 and CDR2 from the germline V gene are SGHNT and YYREEE (reference sequence). The CDR3, as DNA: TGTGCCACCTTAAGCCAGGGTAGTTCAGATACGCAGTATTTT. This sequence encodes CATLSQGSSDTQYF.

In its sample, this clone was seen a few times. V and J are TRBV4-1 and TRBJ2-3; 8 nucleotides match TRBD2. This CDR3 spans 17 amino acids. Germline CDR1 and CDR2: MGHRA and YSYEKL. The junction had 10 bases not matched to a gene; V was cut back by 0 bases and J by 5 bases. The CDR3 DNA reads as TGCGCCAGCAGCCAAGATTGGGGCGGGGGGAATGAAGATACGCAGTATTTT. The encoded protein is CASSQDWGGGNEDTQYF.